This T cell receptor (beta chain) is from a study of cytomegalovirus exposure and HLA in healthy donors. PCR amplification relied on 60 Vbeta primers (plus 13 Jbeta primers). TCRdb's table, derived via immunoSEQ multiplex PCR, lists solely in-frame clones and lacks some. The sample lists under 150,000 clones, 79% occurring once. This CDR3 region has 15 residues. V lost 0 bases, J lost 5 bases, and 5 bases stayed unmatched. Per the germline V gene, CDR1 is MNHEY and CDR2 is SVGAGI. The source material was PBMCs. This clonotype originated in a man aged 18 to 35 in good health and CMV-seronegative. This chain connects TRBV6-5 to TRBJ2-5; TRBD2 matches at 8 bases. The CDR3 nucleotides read TGTGCCAGCAGTTACTCTCCGGGGGGGGGTGAGACCCAGTACTTC. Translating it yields CASSYSPGGGETQYF.